These 12 T cell receptor beta chains came from one sample sequenced in a study of cytomegalovirus exposure and HLA in healthy donors. The study ran its PCR with 60 Vbeta and 13 Jbeta primers. TCRdb's table, derived via immunoSEQ multiplex PCR, lists solely in-frame clones and lacks some. Among about 70,000 clones listed, roughly nine tenths were seen once. Sequencing was done on a sample of PBMCs. The receptor set was obtained from a woman in her twenties or thirties in good health and CMV-seropositive.

This clone appeared a single time. The CDR3 protein is CASSEPSGAQETQYF. CDR3 nucleotides: TGTGCCAGCAGTGAACCTAGCGGGGCTCAAGAGACCCAGTACTTC. V gene TRBV2 combines with J gene TRBJ2-5; 9 bases map to TRBD2. J lost 2 bases, V lost 2 bases, and 3 bases had no gene match. From germline, CDR1 is SNHLY and CDR2 FYNNEI. The CDR3 consists of 15 residues.

This chain joins TRBV5-1 and TRBJ2-1; TRBD2 agrees at 9 bases. Germline V CDR1 and CDR2: SGHRS, YFSETQ. Germline trimming cut 3 bases from V and 6 bases from J; bases unmatched to any gene: 7. The CDR3 loop spans 15 amino acids. The CDR3 loop is CASSSISAGGNEQFF. DNA for the CDR3: TGCGCCAGCAGCTCGATATCAGCGGGAGGCAATGAGCAGTTCTTC.

This clone was observed a few times. The rearrangement uses TRBV27 and TRBJ2-7; 14 bases are shared with TRBD2. Germline loops: CDR1 MNHEY, CDR2 SMNVEV (reference sequence). Unmatched junction bases numbered 11, after V lost 6 bases and J lost 4 bases. This CDR3 is 17 amino acids long. CDR3 loop: CASSPHTGTSGSYEQYF. DNA of the CDR3: TGTGCCAGCAGCCCTCACACCGGGACTAGCGGGAGTTACGAGCAGTACTTC.

The V and J genes are TRBV14 and TRBJ2-7, with 8 bases lining up with TRBD2. This CDR3 region has 18 residues. In germline, CDR1 is SGHDN, CDR2 FVKESK. J gave up 3 bases and V 0 bases, and 13 bases lay outside the gene matches. The CDR3 region is CASSQEDSGKVLGYEQYF. The DNA of the CDR3 is TGTGCCAGCAGCCAAGAGGATAGCGGGAAAGTCTTGGGCTACGAGCAGTACTTC.

This clone has only a few counts. The chain has TRBV14 and TRBJ2-1, with D unresolved. The CDR3 contains 12 residues. The germline gives CDR1 SGHDN, CDR2 FVKESK. V shed 7 bases and J shed 6 bases, with 10 bases lying between them. Here the CDR3 DNA reads TGTGCCAGCACCCATCTTCTCAATGAGCAGTTCTTC. Translating gives CASTHLLNEQFF. The whole variable domain, remainder taken from reference TRBV14 and TRBJ2-1, is EAGVTQFPSHSVIEKGQTVTLRCDPISGHDNLYWYRRVMGKEIKFLLHFVKESKQDESGMPNNRFLAERTGGTYSTLKVQPAELEDSGVYFCASTHLLNEQFFGPGTRLTVL.

The chain is built from TRBV6-7 and TRBJ1-2; 7 bases line up with TRBD1. TRBV6-7 is designated an ORF whose function remains uncertain. Trimming removed 2 bases from V and 3 bases from J; junction bases left unmatched: 15. This CDR3 region has 18 residues. CDR3 coding DNA: TGTGCCAGCAGTTACGAGCCCCCCGAGGGGGCCGTTTACTATGGCTACACCTTC. As protein: CASSYEPPEGAVYYGYTF.

In its sample, this clone was seen once. The chain's CDR3 is CAWSSPGQGFLEQYF. For the CDR3, the DNA is TGTGCCTGGAGTTCTCCGGGACAGGGATTTCTAGAGCAGTACTTC. The V call is TRBV30, the J call TRBJ2-7; TRBD1 aligns across 9 bases. CDR1 is GTSNPN and CDR2 is SVGIG in the germline V gene (reference sequence). V shed 2 bases and J 7 bases; nucleotides not matched to a gene: 12. This CDR3 has 15 residues.

The chain is built from TRBV9 and TRBJ2-2, with 9 bases lining up with TRBD1. The CDR3 is 16 residues long. Germline CDR1 reads SGDLS; CDR2 reads YYNGEE. With V trimmed by 4 bases and J by 2 bases, 6 bases remained unmatched. The DNA of the CDR3 is TGTGCCAGCAGCTCCCGGGACAGGGTTAACACCGGGGAGCTGTTTTTT. The encoded protein is CASSSRDRVNTGELFF.

CDR3 protein: CASSLRGQGSVEQFF. CDR3 bases: TGTGCCAGCAGTTTACGGGGACAGGGTTCAGTTGAGCAGTTCTTC. The chain combines TRBV6-5 with TRBJ2-1; TRBD1 agrees at 9 bases. From germline, CDR1 is MNHEY and CDR2 SVGAGI. With V trimmed by 4 bases and J by 9 bases, 10 bases remained unmatched. The CDR3 covers 15 residues.

The chain is built from TRBV13 and TRBJ1-2; 12 positions match TRBD1. The CDR3 loop spans 13 amino acids. CDR1 is PRHDT, CDR2 FYEKMQ, per germline (reference sequence). Losses at the gene ends were 7 bases for V and 8 bases for J; bases not matched to a gene: 5. CDR3 DNA sequence: TGTGCCAGCAACCAAGGGACAGGGGGCGGCTACACCTTC. Its translation is CASNQGTGGGYTF.

The chain carries TRBV7-6 and TRBJ2-2; 8 positions match TRBD2. The CDR3 runs 14 residues. CDR1 SGHVS and CDR2 FNYEAQ come from the germline V gene. Unmatched junction bases numbered 1, after V lost 2 bases and J lost 5 bases. CDR3 sequence: CASSLPSGTGELFF. CDR3 coding DNA: TGTGCCAGCAGCTTACCTAGCGGGACCGGGGAGCTGTTTTTT.

The V call is TRBV9, the J call TRBJ1-1; 8 positions agree with TRBD1. The CDR3 is made up of 15 amino acids. After removal of 4 bases from V and 1 base from J, the junction contained 6 bases not matched to a gene. Germline V gives CDR1 SGDLS, CDR2 YYNGEE. The CDR3 protein is CASSPRTGPNTEAFF. CDR3 nucleotides: TGTGCCAGCAGCCCTCGGACAGGGCCGAACACTGAAGCTTTCTTT.